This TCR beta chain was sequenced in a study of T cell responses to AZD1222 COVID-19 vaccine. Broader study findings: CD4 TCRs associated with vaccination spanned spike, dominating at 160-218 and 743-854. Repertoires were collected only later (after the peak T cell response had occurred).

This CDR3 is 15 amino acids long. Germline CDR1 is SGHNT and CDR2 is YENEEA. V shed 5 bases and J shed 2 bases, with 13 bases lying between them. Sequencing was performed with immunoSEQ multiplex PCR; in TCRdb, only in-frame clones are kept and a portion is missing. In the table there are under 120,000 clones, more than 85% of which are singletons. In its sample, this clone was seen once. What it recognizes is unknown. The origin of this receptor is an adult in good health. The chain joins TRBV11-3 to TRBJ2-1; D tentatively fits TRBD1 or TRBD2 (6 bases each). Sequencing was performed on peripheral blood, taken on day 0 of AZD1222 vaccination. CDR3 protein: CASSAQGLTYNEQFF. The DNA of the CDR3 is TGTGCCAGCAGCGCACAGGGACTGACCTACAATGAGCAGTTCTTC.